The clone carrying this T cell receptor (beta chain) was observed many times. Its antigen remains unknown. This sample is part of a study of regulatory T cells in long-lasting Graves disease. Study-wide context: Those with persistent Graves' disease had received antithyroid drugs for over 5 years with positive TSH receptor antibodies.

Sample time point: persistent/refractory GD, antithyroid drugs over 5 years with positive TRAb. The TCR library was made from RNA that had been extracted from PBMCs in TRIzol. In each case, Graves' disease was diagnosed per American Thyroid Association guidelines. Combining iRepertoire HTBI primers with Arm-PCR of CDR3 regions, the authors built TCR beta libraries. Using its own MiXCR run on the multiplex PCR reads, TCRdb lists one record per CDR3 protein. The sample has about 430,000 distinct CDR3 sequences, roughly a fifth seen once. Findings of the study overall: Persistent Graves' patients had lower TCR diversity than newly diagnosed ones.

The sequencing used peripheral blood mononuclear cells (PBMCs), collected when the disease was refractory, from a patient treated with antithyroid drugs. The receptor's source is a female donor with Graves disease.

The CDR3, as DNA: TGCAGTGCCCAACGAGGGCGGAACTATGGCTACACCTTC. Amino acids: CSAQRGRNYGYTF. V gene TRBV20-1 combines with J gene TRBJ1-2; D unclear. V was clipped by 6 bases and J by 2 bases, with 13 bases between them. Germline CDR1 and CDR2: DFQATT and SNEGSKA (reference sequence). The CDR3 length is 13 residues.